Below are 2 T cell receptor beta chains sequenced from a single sample in a study of blood T cell repertoires in COVID-19. The repertoire was sequenced with immunoSEQ multiplex PCR; TCRdb's copy has only in-frame clones and lacks some. The top ten hold about 17% of the sample, which has about 80,000 clones, 65% to 85% seen once. The sample comprised peripheral blood. All receptors come from a man aged 65 to 85 with active or convalescent COVID-19.

The chain links TRBV28 to TRBJ1-3, with D uncertain. Per the germline V gene, CDR1 is MDHEN and CDR2 is SYDVKM. CDR3 length: 14 amino acids. V lost 2 bases and J lost 0, with 5 bases in between. The CDR3 DNA reads TGTGCCAGCAGTTTACCCAGCTCTGGAAACACCATATATTTT. It specifies CASSLPSSGNTIYF.

The J gene is TRBJ2-7, the V gene TRBV11-3; D might be TRBD2 (5 bases). Germline-derived CDR1 and CDR2 are SGHNT and YENEEA. CDR3 size: 13 residues. Trimming stripped 7 bases from V and 6 bases from J, with 16 bases between. Here the CDR3 reads CASILVSGAEQYF. The CDR3 bases are TGTGCCAGCATCCTAGTGAGCGGAGCCGAGCAGTACTTC.